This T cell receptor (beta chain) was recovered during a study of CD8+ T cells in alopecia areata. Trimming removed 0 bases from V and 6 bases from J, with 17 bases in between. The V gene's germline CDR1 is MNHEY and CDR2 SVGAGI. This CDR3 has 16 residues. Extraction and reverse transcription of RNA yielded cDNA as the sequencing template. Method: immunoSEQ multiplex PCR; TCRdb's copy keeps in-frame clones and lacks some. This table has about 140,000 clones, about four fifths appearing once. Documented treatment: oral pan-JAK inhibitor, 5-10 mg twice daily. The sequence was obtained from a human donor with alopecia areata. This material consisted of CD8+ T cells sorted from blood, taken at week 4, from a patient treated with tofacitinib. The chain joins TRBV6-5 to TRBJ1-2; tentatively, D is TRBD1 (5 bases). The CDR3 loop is CASSYSSQGGRNGYTF. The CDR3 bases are TGTGCCAGCAGTTACTCGTCCCAGGGTGGGAGGAATGGCTACACCTTC.